One sample yielded the 14 T cell receptor beta chains listed below, sequenced in a study of CD39 and CD103 CD8 tumor-infiltrating T cells. The protocol was immunoSEQ multiplex PCR, while the TCRdb copy is restricted to in-frame clones and leaves out a portion. The sample has about 440 clones; under 75% are singletons. What was sequenced was CD39- CD103+ CD8+ T cells sorted from the tumor. Subset reported: CD103+CD39- single-positive CD45RA- CD8 T cells. The receptors come from a human donor with head and neck squamous cell carcinoma.

This clone is deemed hyperexpanded. The gene calls are TRBV7-2 and TRBJ2-7, with D perhaps matching TRBD1 (5 bases). CDR1 is SGHTA, CDR2 FQGNSA, per germline. Trimming took off 1 base at V and 2 bases at J, with 12 bases between the two ends. This CDR3 region has 15 residues. The CDR3: CASSLVVQDTYEQYF. As DNA, the CDR3 is TGTGCCAGCAGCTTAGTTGTACAGGACACCTACGAGCAGTACTTC.

The chain recombines TRBV7-9 with TRBJ1-1; D ambiguous. The V gene's germline CDR1 is SEHNR and CDR2 FQNEAQ (reference sequence). The CDR3 extends over 14 amino acids. Trimming took 5 bases from V and 4 from J, leaving 14 bases between them. The CDR3, as DNA: TGTGCCAGCAGCCTCACCCTTGAGGGCACTGAAGCTTTCTTT. It encodes CASSLTLEGTEAFF.

This clone is a singleton in its sample. The chain combines TRBV5-1 with TRBJ2-2; 10 bases match TRBD1. This CDR3 is built from 15 residues. Germline CDR1 is SGHRS and CDR2 is YFSETQ. V shed 5 bases, J shed 6 bases, and the junction held 7 bases outside the gene matches. CDR3 nucleotides: TGCGCCAGCAGACCCGGACAGGGGGGATCCGGGGAGCTGTTTTTT. Protein sequence: CASRPGQGGSGELFF.

The rearrangement links TRBV5-1 to TRBJ2-3; D perhaps matches TRBD2 (5 bases). CDR3 size: 16 residues. Trimming took off 3 bases at V and 4 bases at J, with 18 bases between the two ends. The germline V gene encodes CDR1 SGHRS and CDR2 YFSETQ. The CDR3 nucleotides are TGCGCCAGCAGCTGGGGAGTGAGGGCGGGCGCAGATACGCAGTATTTT. Its translation: CASSWGVRAGADTQYF.

The genes are TRBV5-1 and TRBJ2-7, with D possibly being TRBD1 (6 bases). CDR1 and CDR2 (germline): SGHRS, YFSETQ. Deletions cut 5 bases from V and 6 bases from J, with 12 bases between. The CDR3 has 12 amino acids. CDR3 nucleotide sequence: TGCGCCAGCAGATCAGGCAGGGGCGAGCAGTACTTC. It is translated as CASRSGRGEQYF.

The V call is TRBV29-1, the J call TRBJ1-5, with D unresolved. The CDR3 consists of 13 residues. V lost 4 bases and J lost 5, with 12 bases in between. Germline CDR1 is SQVTM and CDR2 is ANQGSEA. The CDR3 reads CSVASGEDQPQHF. The CDR3 nucleotides are TGCAGCGTTGCGAGTGGAGAGGATCAGCCCCAGCATTTT.

This clone was counted only a few times. The chain combines TRBV6-1 with TRBJ1-2, with 9 bases aligning to TRBD1. V lost 4 bases and J lost 3; bases outside the gene matches: 3. CDR1 is MNHNS, CDR2 SASEGT, per germline. The CDR3 extends over 14 amino acids. This CDR3 reads CASSGGQGDYGYTF. DNA for the CDR3: TGTGCCAGCAGTGGGGGACAGGGAGACTATGGCTACACCTTC.

V gene TRBV12-5 combines with J gene TRBJ1-6; 8 bases are a match to TRBD1. Germline loops: CDR1 LGHNT, CDR2 FRNRAP. The CDR3 length is 15 residues. The V segment lost 7 bases and the J segment 11 bases; nucleotides outside the gene matches: 13. CDR3 amino acids: CASAPTQGAGAPLHF. CDR3 nucleotide sequence: TGTGCTAGTGCCCCTACCCAGGGGGCCGGGGCACCCCTCCACTTT.

V and J are TRBV6-1 and TRBJ1-2, with 7 positions matching TRBD1. In germline, CDR1 is MNHNS, CDR2 SASEGT. The CDR3 spans 15 residues. V was pared by 6 bases and J by 4 bases, with 11 bases of the junction left unmatched. The CDR3 bases are TGTGCCAGCAGCTTGACAGGGAACCTTCTCTATGGCTACACCTTC. It translates to CASSLTGNLLYGYTF.

The rearrangement links TRBV11-2 to TRBJ1-2; weak D call: TRBD1 (5 bases). The CDR3 consists of 16 residues. With 6 bases removed from V and 5 bases from J, the gap between germline ends came to 22 bases. Looked up from germline, CDR1 is SGHAT and CDR2 is FQNNGV. Here the CDR3 reads CASRLAVGAGGYGYTF. The CDR3 DNA reads TGTGCCAGCAGACTGGCAGTCGGGGCCGGGGGTTATGGCTACACCTTC.

The chain recombines TRBV7-9 with TRBJ1-1; no clear D. The CDR3 has 12 amino acids. Per the germline V gene, CDR1 is SEHNR and CDR2 is FQNEAQ (reference sequence). V was trimmed by 11 bases and J by 0 bases, leaving 10 bases between them. CDR3: CAGRVMNTEAFF. CDR3 sequence (DNA): TGTGCCGGGAGGGTAATGAACACTGAAGCTTTCTTT.

This clone was found a few times. The chain employs TRBV9 and TRBJ1-5, with D hard to call. This CDR3 is 14 amino acids long. With 0 bases removed from V and 5 bases from J, the gap between germline ends came to 9 bases. Germline-derived CDR1 and CDR2 are SGDLS and YYNGEE. This chain's CDR3 is CASSVGGTYQPQHF. The CDR3 DNA sequence: TGTGCCAGCAGCGTAGGAGGTACCTATCAGCCCCAGCATTTT.

The V and J genes are TRBV25-1 and TRBJ2-1; 7 bases line up with TRBD1. This CDR3 spans 13 amino acids. After removal of 4 bases from V and 6 bases from J, the junction contained 3 bases not matched to a gene. CDR1 and CDR2 from the germline V gene are MGHDK and SYGVNS. CDR3 loop: CASSGTGGNEQFF. The CDR3 region has the DNA TGTGCCAGCAGTGGGACAGGAGGCAATGAGCAGTTCTTC.

This clone was observed once. This chain connects TRBV7-8 to TRBJ1-5, with TRBD1 identical over 8 bases. Germline V gene lookup returns CDR1 SGHVS and CDR2 FQNEAQ. The CDR3 runs 15 residues. Trimming cost V 5 bases and J 5 bases; bases outside gene matches: 8. The CDR3 bases are TGTGCCAGCAGCCCGCTTACAGGGGGTGATCAGCCCCAGCATTTT. Translation gives CASSPLTGGDQPQHF.